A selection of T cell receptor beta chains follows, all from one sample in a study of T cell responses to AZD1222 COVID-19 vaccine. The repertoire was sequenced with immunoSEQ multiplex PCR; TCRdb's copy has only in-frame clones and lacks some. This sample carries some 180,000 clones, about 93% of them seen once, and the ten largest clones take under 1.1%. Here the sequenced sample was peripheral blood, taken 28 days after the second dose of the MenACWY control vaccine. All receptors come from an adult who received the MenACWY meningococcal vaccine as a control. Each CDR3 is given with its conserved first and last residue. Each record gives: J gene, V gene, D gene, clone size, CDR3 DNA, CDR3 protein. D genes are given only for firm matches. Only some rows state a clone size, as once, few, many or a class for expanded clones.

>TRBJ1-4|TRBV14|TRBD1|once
TGTGCCAGCAGCCAGCGACAGGGGGGAAATGAAAAACTGTTTTTT
CASSQRQGGNEKLFF
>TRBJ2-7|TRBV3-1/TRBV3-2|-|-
TGTGCCAGCAGTACAGGCTACGAGCAGTACTTC
CASSTGYEQYF
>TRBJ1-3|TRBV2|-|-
TGTGCCAGCAGTGAAATGGGCTACTCTGGAAACACCATATATTTT
CASSEMGYSGNTIYF
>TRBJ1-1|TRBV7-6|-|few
TGTGCCAGCAGCTTTATAATTGGACCCGAAGGCACTGAAGCTTTCTTT
CASSFIIGPEGTEAFF
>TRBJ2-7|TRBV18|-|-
TGTGCCAGCTCAGAAAAGGGTGCAGGGCCCTACGAGCAGTACTTC
CASSEKGAGPYEQYF
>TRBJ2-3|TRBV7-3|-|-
TGTGCCAGCAGCGGATCCGGGGGAGGCGTAGATACGCAGTATTTT
CASSGSGGGVDTQYF
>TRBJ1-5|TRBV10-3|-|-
TGTGCCATCAGGGGCCGGGACGGCAATCAGCCCCAGCATTTT
CAIRGRDGNQPQHF
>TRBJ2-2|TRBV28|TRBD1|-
TGTGCCAGCGGAAATTCCGGGACAGGGTTATTTGCCGGGGAGCTGTTTTTT
CASGNSGTGLFAGELFF
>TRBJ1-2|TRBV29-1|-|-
TGCAGCGTTGAAGATCGGGGCAGCTATGGCTACACCTTC
CSVEDRGSYGYTF
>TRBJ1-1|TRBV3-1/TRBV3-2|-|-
TGTGCCAGCAGCCAAAATATAGTTTATGAAGCTTTCTTT
CASSQNIVYEAFF
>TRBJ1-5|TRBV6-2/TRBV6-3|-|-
TGTGCCAGCAGTCCGGACATACGTCAGCCCCAGCATTTT
CASSPDIRQPQHF
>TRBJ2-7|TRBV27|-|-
TGTGCCAGCAGCCACGACGGCGCCTACGAGCAGTACTTC
CASSHDGAYEQYF
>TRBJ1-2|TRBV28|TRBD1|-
TGTGCCAGCAGTTCCCACAGGGGGCTGAACTATGGCTACACCTTC
CASSSHRGLNYGYTF
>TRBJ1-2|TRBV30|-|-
TGTGCCTGGAGTGGTGGACCGGGCTACACCTTC
CAWSGGPGYTF
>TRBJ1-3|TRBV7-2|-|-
TGTGCCAGCAGCTTAGCTCGTACCGGAAACACCATATATTTT
CASSLARTGNTIYF
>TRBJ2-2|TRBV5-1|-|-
TGCGCCAGCAGCTTGGAGGGGTTGAACACCGGGGAGCTGTTTTTT
CASSLEGLNTGELFF
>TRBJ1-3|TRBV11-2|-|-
TGTGCCAGCAGCTTAGATAATCGGGGGGCGACTGGAAACACCATATATTTT
CASSLDNRGATGNTIYF
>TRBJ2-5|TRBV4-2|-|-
TGTGCCAGCAGCCAAAACACCGGCTCCAGGGCCCAGTACTTC
CASSQNTGSRAQYF
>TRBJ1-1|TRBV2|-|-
TGTGCCAGCAGTGAAGCTAAAGACACTGAAGCTTTCTTT
CASSEAKDTEAFF
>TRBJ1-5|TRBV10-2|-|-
TGCGCCAGCAGTGAGTCGGCGGGGGTTGGTCAGCCCCAGCATTTT
CASSESAGVGQPQHF
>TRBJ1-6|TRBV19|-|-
TGTGCCAGTAGTACTACGGATAATTCACCCCTCCACTTT
CASSTTDNSPLHF
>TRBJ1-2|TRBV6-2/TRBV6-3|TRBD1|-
TGTGCCAGCAGTCCCTGGACAGGGGATGGCTACACCTTC
CASSPWTGDGYTF
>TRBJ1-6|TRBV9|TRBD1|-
TGTGCCAGCAGCCGGGACAGGCTGAATTCACCCCTCCACTTT
CASSRDRLNSPLHF
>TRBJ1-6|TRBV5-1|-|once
TGCGCCAGCAGCTTGGGCCGGACAAATTCACCCCTCCACTTT
CASSLGRTNSPLHF
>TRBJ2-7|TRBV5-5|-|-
TGTGCCAGCAGCTTGGCCTTAGGACCGTACGAGCAGTACTTC
CASSLALGPYEQYF
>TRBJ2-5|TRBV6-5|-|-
TGTGCCAGCAGTTACGGGGGGGCGCAAGAGACCCAGTACTTC
CASSYGGAQETQYF
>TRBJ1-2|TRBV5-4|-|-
TGTGCCAGCAGCCCACCTCGGTCAGGGGAAGGGATCTATGGCTACACCTTC
CASSPPRSGEGIYGYTF
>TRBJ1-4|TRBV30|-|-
TGTGCCTGGACCCTCAGGGGTTCTGAAAAACTGTTTTTT
CAWTLRGSEKLFF
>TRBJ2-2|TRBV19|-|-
TGTGCCAGTAGTATGTCCAGGGAGAAGAGGGAGCTGTTTTTT
CASSMSREKRELFF
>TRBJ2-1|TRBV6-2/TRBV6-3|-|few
TGTGCCAGCAGTTGGGGGCTAGACAATGAGCAGTTCTTC
CASSWGLDNEQFF
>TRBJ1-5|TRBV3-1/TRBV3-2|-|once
TGTGCCAGCAGCGGAGCGGGGGGCGGACAGCCCCAGCATTTT
CASSGAGGGQPQHF
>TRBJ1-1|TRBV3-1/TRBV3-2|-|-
TGTGCCAGCAGCCAAGCTAGGGGCACTGAAGCTTTCTTT
CASSQARGTEAFF
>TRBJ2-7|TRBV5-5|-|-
TGTGCCAGCAGCGTCCTGCCGGGACTCGCCTACGAGCAGTACTTC
CASSVLPGLAYEQYF
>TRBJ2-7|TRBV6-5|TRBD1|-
TGTGCCAGCAGTTACTCGGTCGGGACAGGGGGCCACGAGCAGTACTTC
CASSYSVGTGGHEQYF
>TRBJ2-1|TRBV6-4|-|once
TGTGCCAGCAGTGAGGTACAGGGTTCAGGTGAGCAGTTCTTC
CASSEVQGSGEQFF
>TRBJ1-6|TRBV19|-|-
TGTGCCAGTAGTATAGGGACATCTTCCGGGCTCCACTTT
CASSIGTSSGLHF
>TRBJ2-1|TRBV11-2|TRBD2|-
TGTGCCAGCAGCTTTTCCGGGACTAGCGGCTATGAGCAGTTCTTC
CASSFSGTSGYEQFF
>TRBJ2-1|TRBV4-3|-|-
TGCGCCAGCAGCCAGCAGGGTGACCCCTACAATGAGCAGTTCTTC
CASSQQGDPYNEQFF
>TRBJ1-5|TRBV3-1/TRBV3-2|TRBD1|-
TGTGCCAGCAGCCCTACAATAGGGGGCTATCAGCCCCAGCATTTT
CASSPTIGGYQPQHF
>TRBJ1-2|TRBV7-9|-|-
TGTGCCAGCAGCTTAGCCGGGGCCCAAGGCTACACCTTC
CASSLAGAQGYTF
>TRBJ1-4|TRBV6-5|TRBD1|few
TGTGCCAGCAGGATGACAGGGCAAAATGAAAAACTGTTTTTT
CASRMTGQNEKLFF
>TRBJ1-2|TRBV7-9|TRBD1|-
TGTGCCAGCAGCAATCTCCAGAGGACAGGGTCTGGCTACACCTTC
CASSNLQRTGSGYTF
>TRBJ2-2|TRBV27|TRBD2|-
TGTGCCAGCAGAGCTAGCGGGGGAGTCGGGAACACCGGGGAGCTGTTTTTT
CASRASGGVGNTGELFF
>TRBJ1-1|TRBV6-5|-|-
TGTGCCAGCAGATCGGAGTTCGGGATTCGGGCTTTCTTT
CASRSEFGIRAFF
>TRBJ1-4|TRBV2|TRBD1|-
TGTGCCAGCAGTGCTAGCAGGGGGTTAAGTGAAAAACTGTTTTTT
CASSASRGLSEKLFF
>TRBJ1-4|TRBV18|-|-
TGTGCCAGCTCAGGACAGTCAACTAATGAAAAACTGTTTTTT
CASSGQSTNEKLFF
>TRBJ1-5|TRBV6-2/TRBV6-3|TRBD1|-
TGTGCCAGCAGTTACTCTGGGACAGGGTCGTTTAGACAGCCCCAGCATTTT
CASSYSGTGSFRQPQHF
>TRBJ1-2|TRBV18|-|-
TGTGCCAGCTCACCGGACATCGAGTTGAGTGGCTACACCTTC
CASSPDIELSGYTF
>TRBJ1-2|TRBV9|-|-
TGTGCCAGCAGCCCCCAAGACTTGAACTATGGCTACACCTTC
CASSPQDLNYGYTF
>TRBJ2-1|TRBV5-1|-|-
TGCGCCAGCAGCTCTCCCGGGGATGAGCAGTTCTTC
CASSSPGDEQFF
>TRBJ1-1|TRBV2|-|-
TGTGCCAGCAAACAGGATATGAACACTGAAGCTTTCTTT
CASKQDMNTEAFF
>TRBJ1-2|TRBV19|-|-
TGTGCCAGTACCAAGGGGGGGGACTATGGCTACACCTTC
CASTKGGDYGYTF
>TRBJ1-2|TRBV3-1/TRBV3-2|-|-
TGTGCCAGCAGCCATGAGGGAAGCCGTCAGGCCTTC
CASSHEGSRQAF
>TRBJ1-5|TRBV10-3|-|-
TGTGCCATCAGTGCTGGGACGGGGGGGAATCAGCCCCAGCATTTT
CAISAGTGGNQPQHF
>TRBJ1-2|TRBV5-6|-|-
TGTGCCAGCACCCAAGGGGCTAACTATGGCTACACCTTC
CASTQGANYGYTF